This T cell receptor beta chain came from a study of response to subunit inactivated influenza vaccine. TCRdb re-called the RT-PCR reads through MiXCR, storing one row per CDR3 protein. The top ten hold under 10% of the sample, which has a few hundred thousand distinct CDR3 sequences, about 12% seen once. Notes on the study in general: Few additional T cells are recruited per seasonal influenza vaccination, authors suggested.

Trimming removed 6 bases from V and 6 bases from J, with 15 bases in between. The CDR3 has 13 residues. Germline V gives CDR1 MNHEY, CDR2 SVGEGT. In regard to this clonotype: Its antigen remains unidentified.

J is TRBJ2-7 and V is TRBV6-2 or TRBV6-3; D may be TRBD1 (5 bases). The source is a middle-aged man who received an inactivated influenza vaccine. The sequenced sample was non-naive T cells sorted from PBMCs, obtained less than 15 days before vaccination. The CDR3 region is CASRRQSNSEQYF. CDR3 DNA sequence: TGTGCCAGCAGAAGACAGTCTAACTCCGAGCAGTACTTC.